Each of the 4 T cell receptor beta chains below was sequenced from the same sample in a study of T cell responses to AZD1222 COVID-19 vaccine. Profiled with immunoSEQ multiplex PCR; TCRdb holds only in-frame clones, not every one. The sample includes 150,000 or so clones, 85% to 90% of them seen just once. Sample: peripheral blood, taken 28 days after the second dose of the MenACWY control vaccine. These receptors originate from an adult who received the MenACWY meningococcal vaccine as a control.

This clone was recorded once. The rearrangement links TRBV19 to TRBJ2-7; either TRBD1 or TRBD2 may fit D (6 bases each). CDR1 and CDR2 (germline): LNHDA, SQIVND (reference sequence). V lost 3 bases to trimming and J lost 4 bases, with 16 bases between them. This CDR3 comprises 15 residues. The CDR3 loop reads CASSMEGGSLYEQYF. CDR3 sequence (DNA): TGTGCCAGTAGTATGGAGGGGGGCAGCCTGTACGAGCAGTACTTC.

V is TRBV19 and J is TRBJ1-1; 9 nucleotides line up with TRBD1. Germline assignment: CDR1 LNHDA and CDR2 SQIVND (reference sequence). V gave up 6 bases and J gave up 5 bases; unmatched junction bases: 4. The length of the CDR3 is 13 residues. CDR3 in DNA: TGTGCCAGTAGGGGGACAGGGCGGACTGAAGCTTTCTTT. Encoded protein: CASRGTGRTEAFF.

The sample holds a few counts of this clone. V usage is TRBV28 and J usage is TRBJ2-3; 9 bases line up with TRBD2. CDR3 length: 15 residues. Germline V gene lookup returns CDR1 MDHEN and CDR2 SYDVKM. The ends lost 5 bases at V and 6 bases at J; junction bases unmatched: 9. The CDR3 reads CASSRGGAKPDTQYF. The CDR3 nucleotides are TGTGCCAGCAGTCGCGGGGGGGCGAAACCGGATACGCAGTATTTT.

This clone was seen a single time. J is TRBJ2-7 and V is TRBV3-1 (or the pseudogene TRBV3-2); D not resolved. There are 12 residues in the CDR3. Germline CDR1 is LGHDT and CDR2 is YNNKEL (reference sequence). V was trimmed by 4 bases and J by 6 bases, leaving 10 bases between them. The CDR3 reads CASSPPWGEQYF. DNA of the CDR3: TGTGCCAGCAGCCCCCCCTGGGGCGAGCAGTACTTC.